This TCR beta chain is drawn from a study of T cells in Graves' hyperthyroidism and ophthalmopathy. This clonotype has more than one count but fewer than ten. The antigen is undetermined. The germline V gene encodes CDR1 SGHTA and CDR2 FQGNSA. With 5 bases removed from V and 4 bases from J, the gap between germline ends came to 9 bases. The CDR3 is 13 amino acids. Pregnant or lactating patients were excluded, as were those with uncontrolled infection or other autoimmune disease. Thyroid ultrasound and orbital computed tomography, with clinical symptoms and serum thyroxine and TRAb, informed diagnoses. Fresh 10 ml peripheral blood yielded PBMCs. TCR beta CDR3 region amplification was performed from RNA transcripts. The HTBI primer set drove a first-round RT-PCR of the TCR CDR3. Each CDR3 protein gets one entry after TCRdb re-called the multiplex PCR reads with MiXCR. The table includes under 550,000 distinct CDR3 sequences, around 20% detected once.

Notes on the study in general: Most thyroid clonotypes that were expanded above 0.001 also turned up in blood.

This TCR was recovered from a man aged 40-55 years with Graves' ophthalmopathy. The specimen sequenced was blood. The V and J genes are TRBV7-2 and TRBJ1-5; D remains ambiguous. CDR3 DNA sequence: TGTGCCAGCAGCCCTCAGGAAAATCAGCCCCAGCATTTT. This sequence encodes CASSPQENQPQHF.